This T cell receptor (beta chain) was recovered during a study of shared clonotypes between healthy human individuals. Study-wide results and caveats: Clonotypes not shared had lower generation probabilities than those common to all four donors.

Turning to this clone: What it binds is not known.

Deep-level assay runs were performed. Profiled with immunoSEQ multiplex PCR; TCRdb holds only in-frame clones, not every one. Among about 1 million clones listed, 75% were seen once. The healthy adult donors were HIV-negative and reported no recent acute infections or vaccinations. The study separated CD4+ cells into CD45RA+ naive and CD45RA-negative memory subsets. Sequencing was done on a sample of memory CD4+ T cells sorted from blood. This sample's subset: CD45RA-negative fraction. This receptor was identified in a man aged 18 to 30 in good health.

This CDR3 reads CASSQKGSSYNEQFF. CDR3 in DNA: TGTGCCAGCTCCCAGAAGGGAAGCTCCTACAATGAGCAGTTCTTC. The chain joins TRBV18 to TRBJ2-1; D call uncertain. V lost 6 bases and J lost 0, with 12 bases in between. In germline, CDR1 is KGHSH, CDR2 LQKENI. CDR3 length: 15 amino acids.